This passage covers 14 T cell receptor beta chains from one sample sequenced in a study of long-term antiretroviral therapy in people with HIV. Survey-level immunoSEQ v3.0 assays were run. This table comes from immunoSEQ multiplex PCR, and its TCRdb copy is limited to in-frame clones, with some not included. This sample has tens of thousands of clones, with around 93% found just once. Specimen: unsorted PBMCs, collected about 7.2 years after starting antiretroviral therapy. These receptors were taken from a man aged 45-60 years with HIV.

The V gene is TRBV7-9, the J gene TRBJ1-1; D is unresolved. The CDR3 is 13 amino acids. With 1 base removed from V and 5 bases from J, the gap between germline ends came to 8 bases. Per germline, CDR1 SEHNR and CDR2 FQNEAQ (reference sequence). The CDR3 sequence is CASSLEVWTEAFF. The CDR3 nucleotides are TGTGCCAGCAGCTTAGAGGTGTGGACTGAAGCTTTCTTT.

This chain uses TRBV30 with TRBJ2-3; the D gene is possibly TRBD1 (7 bases). The germline gives CDR1 GTSNPN, CDR2 SVGIG (reference sequence). The CDR3 contains 16 residues. V was trimmed by 0 bases and J by 3 bases, leaving 16 bases between them. The CDR3 region is CAWSVGGDRATDTQYF. In DNA, the CDR3 is TGTGCCTGGAGTGTGGGGGGTGACAGGGCAACAGATACGCAGTATTTT.

The chain is built from TRBV10-3 and TRBJ1-6; D is undetermined. The CDR3 runs to 12 residues. V gave up 3 bases and J gave up 8 bases, with 5 bases separating them. Per germline, CDR1 ENHRY and CDR2 SYGVKD. CDR3 loop: CAISDRHSPLHF. The CDR3 DNA is TGTGCCATCAGTGACAGGCATTCACCCCTCCACTTT.

The V call is TRBV11-2, the J call TRBJ2-7, with TRBD1 identical over 9 bases. V was pared by 5 bases and J by 3 bases, with 11 bases of the junction left unmatched. The germline CDR1 and CDR2 sequences are SGHAT and FQNNGV. The CDR3 is 16 amino acids. The CDR3 nucleotides are TGTGCCAGCAGCCCGACGCCGGGACAGGGCAACTACGAGCAGTACTTC. This translates into CASSPTPGQGNYEQYF.

V is TRBV10-3 and J is TRBJ2-1; D is uncertain. The CDR3 loop spans 12 amino acids. Germline V lookup: CDR1 ENHRY, CDR2 SYGVKD. V was clipped by 4 bases and J by 8 bases, with 9 bases between them. In DNA, the CDR3 is TGTGCCATCAGTGTGAAGGGTGATGAGCAGTTCTTC. Translated, it gives CAISVKGDEQFF.

The chain recombines TRBV5-4 with TRBJ2-2; 7 nucleotides align to TRBD1. CDR1 SGHNT and CDR2 YYREEE come from the germline V gene (reference sequence). V lost 2 bases, J lost 0 bases, and 10 bases stayed unmatched. The CDR3 length is 18 residues. The CDR3 here is CASSLLPGQFANTGELFF. In DNA form, the CDR3 reads TGTGCCAGCAGCTTACTCCCGGGACAGTTCGCGAACACCGGGGAGCTGTTTTTT.

The chain has TRBV27 and TRBJ2-3; the match to TRBD2 covers 12 bases. Germline CDR1 MNHEY, CDR2 SMNVEV (reference sequence). V was pared by 5 bases and J by 6 bases, with 6 bases of the junction left unmatched. The CDR3 runs 15 residues. This CDR3 reads CASSPGLAGSDTQYF. In nucleotides, the CDR3 is TGTGCCAGCAGTCCCGGACTAGCGGGGTCGGATACGCAGTATTTT.

The V and J genes are TRBV19 and TRBJ2-6; the D is unclear. The CDR3 covers 15 residues. CDR1 and CDR2 from the germline V gene are LNHDA and SQIVND (reference sequence). The V and J ends lost 3 bases and 0 bases respectively, with 6 bases between them. In nucleotides, the CDR3 is TGTGCCAGTAGTATTGTGAGCTCTGGGGCCAACGTCCTGACTTTC. Translation: CASSIVSSGANVLTF.

The chain has TRBV5-4 and TRBJ2-1; 7 bases match TRBD1. The CDR3 is made up of 12 amino acids. Germline V CDR1 and CDR2: SGHNT, YYREEE (reference sequence). V shed 2 bases and J 15 bases; nucleotides not matched to a gene: 8. For the CDR3, the DNA is TGTGCCAGCAGCTTCGGACAGGAAGTTCCGTTCTTC. Translating gives CASSFGQEVPFF.

This clone was observed a single time. The V gene is TRBV4-1, the J gene TRBJ2-7; no firm D call. The CDR3 sequence is 13 residues long. Deletions cut 1 base from V and 5 bases from J, with 9 bases between. Germline CDR1 and CDR2: MGHRA and YSYEKL. CDR3 loop: CASSQAVPDEQYF. In nucleotides, the CDR3 is TGCGCCAGCAGCCAAGCAGTCCCCGACGAGCAGTACTTC.

The chain employs TRBV19 and TRBJ1-2; unclear D gene. CDR1 and CDR2 from the germline V gene are LNHDA and SQIVND (reference sequence). CDR3 length equals 14 residues. The V gene lost 4 bases and the J gene lost 5 bases, with 14 bases spanning the gap. The CDR3 loop is CASSTRSTLYGYTF. In nucleotides, the CDR3 is TGTGCCAGTAGTACAAGGTCGACCTTATATGGCTACACCTTC. Looking up the rest from reference TRBV19 and TRBJ1-2 gives the full variable domain: DGGITQSPKYLFRKEGQNVTLSCEQNLNHDAMYWYRQDPGQGLRLIYYSQIVNDFQKGDIAEGYSVSREKKESFPLTVTSAQKNPTAFYLCASSTRSTLYGYTFGSGTRLTVV.

CDR3 amino acids: CASSFAGTDSEKLFF. The CDR3 nucleotides are TGTGCCAGCAGTTTCGCCGGGACAGATAGTGAAAAACTGTTTTTT. This chain uses TRBV28 with TRBJ1-4, with 7 bases fitting TRBD1. Germline CDR1 MDHEN, CDR2 SYDVKM. The CDR3 totals 15 residues. Trimming took 3 bases from V and 7 from J; bases not matched to a gene: 8.

The rearrangement joins TRBV7-2 to TRBJ1-2; D may be TRBD1 (6 bases). The CDR3 is 13 amino acids. Germline values: CDR1 SGHTA, CDR2 FQGNSA. Trimming left V 5 bases short and J 4 bases short, with 11 bases between. The CDR3 nucleotides read TGTGCCAGCAGCATACAGGGTTTCTATGGCTACACCTTC. Translation gives CASSIQGFYGYTF.

The chain recombines TRBV19 with TRBJ1-1; tentative D call: TRBD1 (5 bases). Deletions cut 6 bases from V and 1 base from J, with 12 bases between. From germline, CDR1 is LNHDA and CDR2 SQIVND (reference sequence). The CDR3 is 14 residues long. The CDR3 protein is CASSPDRTNTEAFF. Written as DNA, the CDR3 is TGTGCCAGTAGCCCCGACAGAACGAACACTGAAGCTTTCTTT.